Below are 26 T cell receptor beta chains sequenced from a single sample in a study of blood T cell repertoires in COVID-19. Clones were read by immunoSEQ multiplex PCR, and TCRdb kept only the in-frame ones, dropping some. The sample shows approximately 350,000 clones, roughly nine tenths of them seen only once. What was sequenced was PBMCs or T cells enriched from blood (not recorded which). The receptors originated from a woman aged 30 to 39 who had recovered from COVID-19.

With regard to this clone: Other DNA sequences of this sample code for an identical CDR3. This sequence joins TRBV7-9 and TRBJ2-1; 9 bases align to TRBD2. This CDR3 spans 16 amino acids. The ends lost 0 bases at V and 2 bases at J; junction bases unmatched: 2. Germline lookup yields CDR1 SEHNR and CDR2 FQNEAQ (reference sequence). DNA of the CDR3: TGTGCCAGCAGCTTAGCGCTAGCGGGAACCTACAATGAGCAGTTCTTC. As protein: CASSLALAGTYNEQFF.

The CDR3 region is CASLRTAQETQYF. CDR3 DNA: TGTGCCAGCCTGAGGACTGCCCAAGAGACCCAGTACTTC. The chain employs TRBV18 and TRBJ2-5; weak D call: TRBD2 (5 bases). V lost 8 bases and J lost 1, with 11 bases in between. Germline loops: CDR1 KGHSH, CDR2 LQKENI. The CDR3 spans 13 residues.

This clone was observed a single time. The CDR3 sequence is CASSSLLINEKLFF. The DNA of the CDR3 is TGTGCCAGCAGCTCACTCCTGATAAATGAAAAACTGTTTTTT. This chain joins TRBV7-9 and TRBJ1-4; no reliable D call. Germline CDR1 reads SEHNR; CDR2 reads FQNEAQ (reference sequence). V lost 4 bases and J 5 bases, leaving 11 bases between the germline ends. The CDR3 length is 14 residues. Looking up the rest from reference TRBV7-9 and TRBJ1-4 gives the full variable domain: DTGVSQNPRHKITKRGQNVTFRCDPISEHNRLYWYRQTLGQGPEFLTYFQNEAQLEKSRLLSDRFSAERPKGSFSTLEIQRTEQGDSAMYLCASSSLLINEKLFFGSGTQLSVL.

The chain links TRBV11-2 to TRBJ1-4; maybe TRBD1 (5 bases). The CDR3 has 15 residues. Trimming left V 0 bases short and J 7 bases short, with 12 bases between. CDR1 is SGHAT, CDR2 FQNNGV, per germline. The CDR3 spells CASSLEARAGEKLFF. The CDR3 nucleotides read TGTGCCAGCAGCTTAGAAGCCAGGGCCGGTGAAAAACTGTTTTTT.

This chain links TRBV5-6 with TRBJ2-1; D gene unclear. Germline V gives CDR1 SGHDT, CDR2 YYEEEE. Trimming shortened V by 1 base and J by 1 base, and 12 bases separated the two germline ends. The CDR3 has 16 residues. DNA of the CDR3: TGTGCCAGCAGCTTGATTTCGCTGGCATCCTACAATGAGCAGTTCTTC. Its translation: CASSLISLASYNEQFF.

V gene TRBV11-2 combines with J gene TRBJ2-7, with TRBD1 identical over 10 bases. The J segment lost 5 bases and the V segment lost 5 bases, leaving 9 bases of the junction unmatched. The CDR3 contains 15 residues. Per germline, CDR1 SGHAT and CDR2 FQNNGV. The CDR3 sequence is CASSVSGTGVHEQYF. The CDR3 bases are TGTGCCAGCAGCGTCTCCGGGACAGGGGTGCACGAGCAGTACTTC.

The chain is built from TRBV27 and TRBJ2-1, with a weak D call TRBD2 (6 bases). CDR1 and CDR2 from the germline V gene are MNHEY and SMNVEV (reference sequence). Trimming left V 3 bases short and J 5 bases short, with 14 bases between. The CDR3 loop spans 15 amino acids. The CDR3 region is CASSLRTGLNNEQFF. The CDR3 DNA sequence: TGTGCCAGCAGTTTGAGAACGGGACTGAACAATGAGCAGTTCTTC.

V and J are TRBV28 and TRBJ1-2; D is uncertain. CDR3 length: 12 amino acids. The V gene lost 7 bases and the J gene lost 0 bases, with 6 bases spanning the gap. Per germline, CDR1 MDHEN and CDR2 SYDVKM. Here the CDR3 reads CASTGSNYGYTF. DNA for the CDR3: TGTGCCAGCACCGGGTCTAACTATGGCTACACCTTC.

The rearrangement uses TRBV7-9 and TRBJ2-1; D might be TRBD2 (7 bases). Trimming shortened V by 5 bases and J by 2 bases, and 16 bases separated the two germline ends. The CDR3 totals 16 residues. CDR1 SEHNR and CDR2 FQNEAQ come from the germline V gene (reference sequence). CDR3 loop: CASSPLEGGAYNEQFF. CDR3 coding DNA: TGTGCCAGCAGCCCCTTGGAGGGGGGGGCCTACAATGAGCAGTTCTTC.

The gene calls are TRBV6-5 and TRBJ1-4; D call uncertain. Looked up from germline, CDR1 is MNHEY and CDR2 is SVGAGI. The V gene lost 7 bases and the J gene lost 1 base, with 10 bases spanning the gap. The CDR3 contains 14 residues. CDR3 loop: CASTAAGTNEKLFF. CDR3 nucleotides: TGTGCCAGCACCGCCGCCGGAACTAATGAAAAACTGTTTTTT.

This chain joins TRBV11-2 and TRBJ2-3; a possible D gene is TRBD2 (5 bases). CDR3 length: 15 amino acids. The V and J ends lost 3 bases and 2 bases respectively, with 12 bases between them. Looked up from germline, CDR1 is SGHAT and CDR2 is FQNNGV. CDR3 sequence reads: CASSFLLAFTDTQYF. DNA for the CDR3: TGTGCCAGCAGCTTTTTGCTAGCCTTCACAGATACGCAGTATTTT.

V is TRBV4-2 and J is TRBJ2-7; 8 nucleotides agree with TRBD2. The CDR3 is 14 residues long. CDR1 LGHNA and CDR2 YNFKEQ come from the germline V gene. The junction had 2 bases not matched to a gene; V was cut back by 1 base and J by 3 bases. DNA for the CDR3: TGTGCCAGCAGCCAAGCGGGAGGGGGCTACGAGCAGTACTTC. Encoded protein: CASSQAGGGYEQYF.

The rearrangement links TRBV27 to TRBJ1-2; TRBD1 aligns across 10 bases. CDR1 is MNHEY, CDR2 SMNVEV, per germline (reference sequence). V dropped 3 bases and J dropped 7; count of bases not matched to a gene: 2. There are 13 residues in the CDR3. Here the CDR3 reads CASSFRTGGGYTF. The CDR3 bases are TGTGCCAGCAGTTTTAGGACAGGGGGTGGCTACACCTTC.

J is TRBJ2-3 and V is TRBV7-4, with TRBD2 matching over 9 bases. Trimming at V came to 0 bases and at J to 1 base, leaving 11 bases not matched to a gene. The CDR3 runs to 19 residues. Germline CDR1 SGHVT, CDR2 SQSDAQ. The CDR3, as DNA: TGTGCCAGCAGCTTAGCCCACCACCTTAGCGGGAGACGCACAGATACGCAGTATTTT. This gives the protein CASSLAHHLSGRRTDTQYF.

The CDR3 DNA reads TGCGCCAGCAGCCCATGGACAGGGGGAAATGAAAAACTGTTTTTT. Encoded protein: CASSPWTGGNEKLFF. The rearrangement uses TRBV5-1 and TRBJ1-4, with TRBD1 identical over 10 bases. The J segment lost 5 bases and the V segment lost 4 bases, leaving 5 bases of the junction unmatched. Germline CDR1 reads SGHRS; CDR2 reads YFSETQ. The CDR3 contains 15 residues.

The chain links TRBV27 to TRBJ2-1; D possibly corresponds to TRBD1 (6 bases). There are 15 residues in the CDR3. The germline V gene encodes CDR1 MNHEY and CDR2 SMNVEV (reference sequence). Trimming cost V 5 bases and J 8 bases, with 19 bases left between them. The CDR3 is CASSPSPDRWDEQFF. The CDR3 DNA sequence: TGTGCCAGCAGTCCAAGCCCGGACAGATGGGATGAGCAGTTCTTC.

The V call is TRBV21-1, the J call TRBJ2-7; the table's D call, TRBD2, was not checked against the DNA. TRBV21-1 corresponds to a pseudogene. The CDR3 is made up of 15 amino acids. CDR3 in DNA: TGTGCCAGCAGCCCCCATCGGGGGTCAACCTACGAGCAGTACTTC. It codes for CASSPHRGSTYEQYF.

The J gene is TRBJ2-7, the V gene TRBV25-1, with TRBD2 as a possible D gene (5 bases). The V end lost 4 bases, the J end lost 5 bases, and 15 bases lay between the germline ends. The CDR3 is made up of 14 amino acids. Germline CDR1 MGHDK, CDR2 SYGVNS. The CDR3 sequence: CASSATRAFDEQYF. The CDR3 bases are TGTGCCAGCAGTGCTACTAGGGCTTTCGACGAGCAGTACTTC.

This clone was observed once. CDR3 loop: CASRPGQGPNEQFF. In nucleotides, the CDR3 is TGTGCCAGCAGACCGGGACAGGGGCCCAATGAGCAGTTCTTC. The chain links TRBV25-1 to TRBJ2-1; 10 nucleotides match TRBD1. Per the germline V gene, CDR1 is MGHDK and CDR2 is SYGVNS. The CDR3 is 14 amino acids. The V segment lost 6 bases and the J segment 6 bases; nucleotides outside the gene matches: 5.

This clone was seen just once. The V gene is TRBV5-6, the J gene TRBJ1-2; D is uncertain. The V gene lost 5 bases and the J gene lost 1 base, with 12 bases spanning the gap. Germline V gives CDR1 SGHDT, CDR2 YYEEEE. The CDR3 runs 14 residues. CDR3 DNA: TGTGCCAGCAGGCGCTCGTCCCTTAACTATGGCTACACCTTC. Its translation: CASRRSSLNYGYTF.

The chain is built from TRBV6-9 and TRBJ2-5; TRBD2 might be the D (6 bases). This CDR3 is built from 12 residues. V shed 2 bases and J shed 5 bases, with 6 bases lying between them. Per germline, CDR1 MNHGY and CDR2 SVAAGI. The CDR3 DNA reads as TGTGCCAGCAGTTATCGGGGGGAGACCCAGTACTTC. It translates to CASSYRGETQYF.

The CDR3 DNA follows: TGTGCCAGTAGGACCGGGACTAGCGGATACACCGGGGAGCTGTTTTTT. Translating gives CASRTGTSGYTGELFF. The chain employs TRBV19 and TRBJ2-2; 11 bases map to TRBD2. The V gene end was trimmed by 6 bases and the J gene end by 3 bases; junction bases not matched to a gene: 6. The CDR3 totals 16 residues. Germline V CDR1 and CDR2: LNHDA, SQIVND (reference sequence).

This sequence joins TRBV6-6 and TRBJ2-1; D is undetermined. V lost 0 bases and J 13 bases, leaving 10 bases between the germline ends. CDR1 is MNHNY and CDR2 is SVGAGI in the germline V gene (reference sequence). The CDR3 has 12 residues. The CDR3: CASSYSGPHQFF. Here the CDR3 DNA reads TGTGCCAGCAGTTACTCTGGGCCCCACCAGTTCTTC.

The chain recombines TRBV4-2 with TRBJ1-4; perhaps TRBD1 as D (6 bases). The CDR3 is 16 residues long. Trimming shortened V by 0 bases and J by 4 bases, and 12 bases separated the two germline ends. The germline gives CDR1 LGHNA, CDR2 YNFKEQ. The DNA of the CDR3 is TGTGCCAGCAGCCAAGAGAGTCGAGGGGGTAATGAAAAACTGTTTTTT. It encodes CASSQESRGGNEKLFF.

This clone was detected only once. The V gene is TRBV2, the J gene TRBJ1-2, with TRBD1 identical over 7 bases. Germline CDR1 is SNHLY and CDR2 is FYNNEI. Trimming removed 8 bases from V and 0 bases from J; junction bases left unmatched: 3. The CDR3 is made up of 13 amino acids. CDR3 in amino acids: CASGGQSNYGYTF. The DNA for the CDR3 is TGTGCCAGCGGGGGACAGTCTAACTATGGCTACACCTTC.

This clone appeared many times. The chain recombines TRBV30 with TRBJ2-1; TRBD2 aligns across 16 bases. Per the germline V gene, CDR1 is GTSNPN and CDR2 is SVGIG (reference sequence). The trim removed 2 bases at V and 7 bases at J, leaving 5 bases unmatched. The CDR3 is 16 residues long. The CDR3 DNA reads as TGTGCCTGGAGTACCGGGACTAGCGGGGGGGCGAATGAGCAGTTCTTC. It encodes CAWSTGTSGGANEQFF.